This T cell receptor beta chain comes out of a study of technical replicates of blood from four donors. Sequencing was performed with immunoSEQ multiplex PCR; in TCRdb, only in-frame clones are kept and a portion is missing. In the table there are tens of thousands of clones, around nine tenths of which are singletons. This clone was seen just once. Germline V gene data show CDR1 as SGHRS and CDR2 as YFSETQ. V was shortened by 3 bases and J by 7 bases, with 11 bases between the two germline ends. The CDR3 loop spans 14 amino acids. The sample comprised T cells isolated from PBMCs. This rearrangement joins TRBV5-1 to TRBJ1-6, with unresolved D. The TCR originated in a human donor in good health. The CDR3 sequence is CASSSRAQNSPLHF. CDR3 DNA: TGCGCCAGCAGCTCGAGGGCCCAAAATTCACCCCTCCACTTT.